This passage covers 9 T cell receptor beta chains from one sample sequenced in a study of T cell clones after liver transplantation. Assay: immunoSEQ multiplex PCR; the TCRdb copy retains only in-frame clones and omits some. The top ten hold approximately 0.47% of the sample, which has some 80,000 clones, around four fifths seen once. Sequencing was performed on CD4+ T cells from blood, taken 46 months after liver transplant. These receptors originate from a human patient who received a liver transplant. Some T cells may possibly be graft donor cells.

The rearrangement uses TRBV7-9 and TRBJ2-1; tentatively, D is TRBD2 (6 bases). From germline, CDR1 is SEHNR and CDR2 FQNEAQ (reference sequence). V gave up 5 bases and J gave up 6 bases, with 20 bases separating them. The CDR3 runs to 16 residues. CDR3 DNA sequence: TGTGCCAGCAGCCCACTCGCACTAGCAAGTAGCAATGAGCAGTTCTTC. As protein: CASSPLALASSNEQFF.

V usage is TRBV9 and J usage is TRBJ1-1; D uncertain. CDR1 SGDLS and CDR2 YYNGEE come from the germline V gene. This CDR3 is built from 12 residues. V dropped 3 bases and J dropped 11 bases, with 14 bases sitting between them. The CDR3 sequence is CASSGPGRKAFF. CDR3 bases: TGTGCCAGCAGCGGACCGGGTCGGAAGGCTTTCTTT.

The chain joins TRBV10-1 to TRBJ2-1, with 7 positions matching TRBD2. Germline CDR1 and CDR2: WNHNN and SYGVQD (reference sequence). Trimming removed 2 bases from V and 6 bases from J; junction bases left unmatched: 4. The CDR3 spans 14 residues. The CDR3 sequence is CASSEGLGSNEQFF. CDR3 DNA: TGCGCCAGCAGTGAGGGACTAGGTTCCAATGAGCAGTTCTTC.

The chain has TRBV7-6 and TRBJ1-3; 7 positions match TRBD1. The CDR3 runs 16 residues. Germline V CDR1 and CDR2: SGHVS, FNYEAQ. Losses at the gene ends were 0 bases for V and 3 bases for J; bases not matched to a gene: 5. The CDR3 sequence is CASSLAPGQYGNTIYF. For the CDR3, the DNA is TGTGCCAGCAGCTTAGCCCCGGGACAGTATGGAAACACCATATATTTT.

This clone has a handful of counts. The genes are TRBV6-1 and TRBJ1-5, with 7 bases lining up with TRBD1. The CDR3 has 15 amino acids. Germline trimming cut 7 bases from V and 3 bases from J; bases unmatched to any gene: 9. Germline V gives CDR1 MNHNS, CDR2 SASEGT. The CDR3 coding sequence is TGTGCCAGCACCGAGAAGGGGACAGTCAATCAGCCCCAGCATTTT. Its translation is CASTEKGTVNQPQHF.

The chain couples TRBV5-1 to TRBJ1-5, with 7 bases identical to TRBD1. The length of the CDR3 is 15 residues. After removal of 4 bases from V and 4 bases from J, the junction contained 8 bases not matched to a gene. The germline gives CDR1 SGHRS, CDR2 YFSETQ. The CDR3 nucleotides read TGCGCCAGCAGCCCAGGGGGAGGACGGAATCAGCCCCAGCATTTT. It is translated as CASSPGGGRNQPQHF.

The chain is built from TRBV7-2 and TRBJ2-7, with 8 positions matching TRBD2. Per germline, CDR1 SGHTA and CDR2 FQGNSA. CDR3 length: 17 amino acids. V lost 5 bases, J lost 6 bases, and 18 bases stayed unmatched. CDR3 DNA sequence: TGTGCCAGCAGCCCCCGAGCCAGCGGGAGAACACGTGGCGAGCAGTACTTC. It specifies CASSPRASGRTRGEQYF.

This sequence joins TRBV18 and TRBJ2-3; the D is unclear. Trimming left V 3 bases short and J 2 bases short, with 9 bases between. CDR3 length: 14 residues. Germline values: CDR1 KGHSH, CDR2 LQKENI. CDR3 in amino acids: CASSPPSPTDTQYF. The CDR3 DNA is TGTGCCAGCTCACCCCCCAGCCCCACAGATACGCAGTATTTT.

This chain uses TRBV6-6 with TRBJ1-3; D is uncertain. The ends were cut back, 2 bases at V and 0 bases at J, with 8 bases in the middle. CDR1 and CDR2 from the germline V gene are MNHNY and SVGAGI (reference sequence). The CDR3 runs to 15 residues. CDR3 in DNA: TGTGCCAGCAGTTACACCGGGAGCTCTGGAAACACCATATATTTT. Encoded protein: CASSYTGSSGNTIYF.